This T cell receptor (beta chain) originates from a study of T cell repertoires in cytomegalovirus infection (dated by TCRdb to about 2019). For context, the study as a whole: The peptide stimulations were aimed at well-studied HLA-B-restricted epitopes as well as recently identified HLA-C-restricted CMV epitopes, whose presentation resists viral immunomodulation. The HLA type of each donor mattered for the analysis, because public TCR beta signatures pointed to carriage of CMV infection along with the matching HLA type.

The meaning of the sample's treatment or condition label: in vitro stimulation with specific CMV peptide epitopes to enrich CMV-specific T cells. Of note for this clonotype: What this receptor recognizes is not known. Within one base of it there is no much larger clone, and no base qualities were kept.

Per the germline V gene (reference sequence), LGHDT is the CDR1 and YNNKEL is the CDR2. From its cysteine to its phenylalanine, the CDR3 spans 13 amino acids. The kept DNA is CDR3 alone, 39 bases in frame from the first base. Between the V and J ends, shortened by 2 bases and 11 bases respectively, the junction contains 12 bases. TCRdb lists the instrument as Illumina HiSeq 1500. The public reads were quality trimmed at Q25 with fastp and then assembled into clones with MiXCR by TCRdb, keeping productive beta chains. When rows share a CDR3 protein, they turn into one entry using the most common DNA and genes. For this sample the table gives 80,000 or so distinct CDR3 sequences, of which around 37% were detected only once. More than 80% of the sample is in the top ten clones. Study-wide conclusions, independent of this receptor: In the ex vivo response, HLA-C-restricted CMV-specific TCR beta clonotypes were dominant, and in two of eight donors the single most frequent clonotype came from this HLA-C-restricted group. In both this cohort and an independent cohort of more than 350 donors, the cumulative frequency of public TCR beta family members distinguished carriers of CMV infection plus the relevant HLA type.

The source was CD8+ T cells from cultured PBMCs, collected from culture after CMV antigen stimulation. The source of this sequence is a human donor in good health (CMV status not recorded). Some clones in this sample may be carry-over from other donors' samples. The receptor chain draws on TRBV3-1 and TRBJ2-2; tentative D gene TRBD1, with 5 bases matching. At the DNA level, the sequence is TGTGCCAGCAGCCAACTAGACAGATCTGAGCTGTTTTTT. This gives the protein CASSQLDRSELFF.